This T cell receptor beta chain was sequenced during a study of chemoradiotherapy in HPV16-positive cancers. Across the study: A couple of HPV16-positive patients' cells yielded candidate HPV-specific clones and common motifs. Study results and limitations: Functional assays defining HPV-specific T cells used only a couple of HPV16-positive patients. In HPV16-positive patients, HPV-responsive T-cell expansion tracked better recurrence-free survival.

As regards this clone: What it binds is unknown.

The germline V and J ends were trimmed by 5 bases and 6 bases, with 14 bases remaining between them. The CDR3 contains 14 residues. The germline V gene encodes CDR1 MNHEY and CDR2 SMNVEV (reference sequence). Repertoires were generated with immunoSEQ multiplex PCR, while TCRdb's copy carries only in-frame clones and drops some. The sample contains some 4,600 clones, roughly 88% of which appear only once. V is TRBV27 and J is TRBJ1-5; D call uncertain. This receptor was taken from a human donor with HPV-associated anogenital cancer. The sample here was taken from a patient who underwent chemoradiotherapy. The DNA for the CDR3 is TGTGCCAGCAGTAGGACCGCCGGTAGTCAGCCCCAGCATTTT. This gives the protein CASSRTAGSQPQHF.